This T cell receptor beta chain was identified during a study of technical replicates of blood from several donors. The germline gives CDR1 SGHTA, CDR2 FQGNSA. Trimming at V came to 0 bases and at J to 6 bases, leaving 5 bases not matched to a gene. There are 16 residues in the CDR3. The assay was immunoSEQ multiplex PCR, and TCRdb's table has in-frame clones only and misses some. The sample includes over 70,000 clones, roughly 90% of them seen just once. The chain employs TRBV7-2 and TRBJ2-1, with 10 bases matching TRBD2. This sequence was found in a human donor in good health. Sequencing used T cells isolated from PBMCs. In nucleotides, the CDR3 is TGTGCCAGCAGCTTAGCGGCTAGCGGGAGCCTCAATGAGCAGTTCTTC. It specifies CASSLAASGSLNEQFF.